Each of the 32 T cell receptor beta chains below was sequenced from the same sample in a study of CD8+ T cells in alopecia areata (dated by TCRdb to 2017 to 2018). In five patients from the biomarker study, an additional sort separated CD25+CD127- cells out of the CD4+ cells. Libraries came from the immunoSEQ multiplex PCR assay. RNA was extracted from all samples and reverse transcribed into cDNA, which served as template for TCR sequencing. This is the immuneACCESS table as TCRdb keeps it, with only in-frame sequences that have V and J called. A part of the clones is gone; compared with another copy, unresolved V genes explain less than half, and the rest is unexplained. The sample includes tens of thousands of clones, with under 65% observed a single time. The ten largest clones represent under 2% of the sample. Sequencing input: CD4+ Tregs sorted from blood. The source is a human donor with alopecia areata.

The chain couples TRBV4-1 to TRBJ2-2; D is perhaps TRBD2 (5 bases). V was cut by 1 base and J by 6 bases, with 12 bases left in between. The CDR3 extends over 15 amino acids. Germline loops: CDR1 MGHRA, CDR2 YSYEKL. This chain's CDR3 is CASSQVMAGPGELFF. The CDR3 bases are TGCGCCAGCAGCCAAGTTATGGCGGGCCCCGGGGAGCTGTTTTTT.

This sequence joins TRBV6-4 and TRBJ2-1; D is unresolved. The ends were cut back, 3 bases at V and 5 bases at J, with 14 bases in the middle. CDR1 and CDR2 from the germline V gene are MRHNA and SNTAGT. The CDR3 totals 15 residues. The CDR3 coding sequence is TGTGCCAGCAGTGAAGCGCGATTCCCAAACAATGAGCAGTTCTTC. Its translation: CASSEARFPNNEQFF.

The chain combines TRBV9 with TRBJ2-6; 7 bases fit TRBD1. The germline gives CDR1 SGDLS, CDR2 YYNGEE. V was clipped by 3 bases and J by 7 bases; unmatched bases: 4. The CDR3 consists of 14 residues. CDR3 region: CASSGNRGANVLTF. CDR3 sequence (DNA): TGTGCCAGCAGCGGAAACAGGGGCGCCAACGTCCTGACTTTC.

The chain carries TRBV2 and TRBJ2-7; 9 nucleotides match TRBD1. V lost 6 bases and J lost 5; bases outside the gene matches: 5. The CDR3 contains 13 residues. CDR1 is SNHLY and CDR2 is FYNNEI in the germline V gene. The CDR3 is CASSGQGIHEQYF. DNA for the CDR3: TGTGCCAGCAGCGGACAGGGGATCCACGAGCAGTACTTC.

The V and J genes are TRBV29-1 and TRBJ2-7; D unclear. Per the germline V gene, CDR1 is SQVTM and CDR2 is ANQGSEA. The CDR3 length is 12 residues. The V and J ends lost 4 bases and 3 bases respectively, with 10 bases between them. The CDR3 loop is CSVATNFYEQYF. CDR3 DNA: TGCAGCGTTGCTACTAACTTCTACGAGCAGTACTTC.

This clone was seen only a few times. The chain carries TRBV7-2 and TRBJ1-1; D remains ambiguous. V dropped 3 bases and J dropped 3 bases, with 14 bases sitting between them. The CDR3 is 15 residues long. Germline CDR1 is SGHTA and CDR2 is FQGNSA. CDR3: CASSLDGEPYTEAFF. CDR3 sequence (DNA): TGTGCCAGCAGCTTGGACGGAGAACCCTACACTGAAGCTTTCTTT.

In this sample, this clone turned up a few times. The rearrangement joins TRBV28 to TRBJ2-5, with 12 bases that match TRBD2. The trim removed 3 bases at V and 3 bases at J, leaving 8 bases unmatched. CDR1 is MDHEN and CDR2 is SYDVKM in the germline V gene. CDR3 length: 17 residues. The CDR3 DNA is TGTGCCAGCAGTTTCATCCGACTAGCGGGGGAAGAAGAGACCCAGTACTTC. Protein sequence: CASSFIRLAGEEETQYF.

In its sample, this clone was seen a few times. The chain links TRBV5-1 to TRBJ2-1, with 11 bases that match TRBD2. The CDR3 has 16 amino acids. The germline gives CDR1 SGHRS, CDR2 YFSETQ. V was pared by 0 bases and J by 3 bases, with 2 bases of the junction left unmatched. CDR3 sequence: CASSLGLAGFYNEQFF. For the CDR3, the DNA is TGCGCCAGCAGCTTGGGACTAGCGGGATTCTACAATGAGCAGTTCTTC.

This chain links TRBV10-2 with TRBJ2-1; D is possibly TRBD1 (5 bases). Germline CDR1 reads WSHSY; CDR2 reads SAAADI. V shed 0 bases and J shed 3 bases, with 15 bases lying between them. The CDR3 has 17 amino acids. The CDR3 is CASSESIQETVYNEQFF. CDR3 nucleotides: TGCGCCAGCAGTGAGTCAATACAGGAAACCGTCTACAATGAGCAGTTCTTC.

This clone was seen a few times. CDR3 in DNA: TGTGCCAGTATTAGAGCGGGGTCAGAGACCCAGTACTTC. Translation gives CASIRAGSETQYF. J is TRBJ2-5 and V is TRBV6-5; TRBD2 matches 7 bases. The CDR3 is 13 residues long. Trimming cost V 9 bases and J 4 bases; bases outside gene matches: 8. Per germline, CDR1 MNHEY and CDR2 SVGAGI.

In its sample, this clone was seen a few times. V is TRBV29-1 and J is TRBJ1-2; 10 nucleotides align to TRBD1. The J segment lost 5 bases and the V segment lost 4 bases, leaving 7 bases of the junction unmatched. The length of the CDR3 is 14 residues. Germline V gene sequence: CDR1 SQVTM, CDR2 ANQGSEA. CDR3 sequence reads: CSVAGAGQGYGYTF. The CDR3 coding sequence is TGCAGCGTTGCTGGGGCGGGACAGGGGTATGGCTACACCTTC.

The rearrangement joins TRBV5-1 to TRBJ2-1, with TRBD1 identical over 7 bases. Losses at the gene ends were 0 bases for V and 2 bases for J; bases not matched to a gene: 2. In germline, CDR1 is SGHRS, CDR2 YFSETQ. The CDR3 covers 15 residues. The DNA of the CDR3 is TGCGCCAGCAGCTTGGAGGGACAGCCCTACAATGAGCAGTTCTTC. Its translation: CASSLEGQPYNEQFF.

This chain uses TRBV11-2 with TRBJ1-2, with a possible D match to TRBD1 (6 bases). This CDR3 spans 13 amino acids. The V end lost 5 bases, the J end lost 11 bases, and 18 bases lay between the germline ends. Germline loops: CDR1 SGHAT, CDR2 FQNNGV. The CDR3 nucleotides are TGTGCCAGCAGCCCCCGGCGGGGCAGGGGTTACACCTTC. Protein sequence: CASSPRRGRGYTF.

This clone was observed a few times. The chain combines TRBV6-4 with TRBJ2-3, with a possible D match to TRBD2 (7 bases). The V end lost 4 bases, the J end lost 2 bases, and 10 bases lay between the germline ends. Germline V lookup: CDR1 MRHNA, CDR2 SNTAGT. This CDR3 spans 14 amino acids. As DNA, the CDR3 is TGTGCCAGCAGTGGGGGGGGCCCCACAGATACGCAGTATTTT. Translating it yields CASSGGGPTDTQYF.

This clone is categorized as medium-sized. The CDR3 DNA reads as TGCGCCAGCAGCCAAGAGGTTAGCTCCTACGAGCAGTACTTC. This translates into CASSQEVSSYEQYF. This sequence joins TRBV4-1 and TRBJ2-7; D uncertain. CDR1 is MGHRA and CDR2 is YSYEKL in the germline V gene. The V and J ends lost 0 bases and 0 bases respectively, with 6 bases between them. The CDR3 consists of 14 residues.

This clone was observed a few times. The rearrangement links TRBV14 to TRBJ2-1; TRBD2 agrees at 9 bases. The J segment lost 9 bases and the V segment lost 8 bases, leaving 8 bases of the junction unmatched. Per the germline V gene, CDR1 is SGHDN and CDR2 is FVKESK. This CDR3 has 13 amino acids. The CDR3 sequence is CASGNIAGVEQFF. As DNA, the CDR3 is TGTGCCAGCGGGAATATAGCGGGGGTTGAGCAGTTCTTC. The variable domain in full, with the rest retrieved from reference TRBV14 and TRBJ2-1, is EAGVTQFPSHSVIEKGQTVTLRCDPISGHDNLYWYRRVMGKEIKFLLHFVKESKQDESGMPNNRFLAERTGGTYSTLKVQPAELEDSGVYFCASGNIAGVEQFFGPGTRLTVL.

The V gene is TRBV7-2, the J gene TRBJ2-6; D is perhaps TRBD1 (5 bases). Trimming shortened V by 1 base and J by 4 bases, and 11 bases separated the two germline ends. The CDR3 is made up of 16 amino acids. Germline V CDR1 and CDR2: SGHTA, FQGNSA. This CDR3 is CASSLGGGWGANVLTF. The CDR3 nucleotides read TGTGCCAGCAGCTTAGGGGGCGGATGGGGGGCCAACGTCCTGACTTTC.

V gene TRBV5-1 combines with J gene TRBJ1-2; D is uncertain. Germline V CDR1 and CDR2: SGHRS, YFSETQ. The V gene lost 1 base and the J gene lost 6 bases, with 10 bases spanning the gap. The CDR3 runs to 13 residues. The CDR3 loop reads CASSLRIGDGYTF. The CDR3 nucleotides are TGCGCCAGCAGCTTGAGGATCGGGGATGGCTACACCTTC.

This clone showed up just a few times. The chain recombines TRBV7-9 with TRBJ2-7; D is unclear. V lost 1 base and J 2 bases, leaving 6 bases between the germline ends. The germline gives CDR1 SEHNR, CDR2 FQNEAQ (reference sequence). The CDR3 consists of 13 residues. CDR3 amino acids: CASSLEVPYEQYF. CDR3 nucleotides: TGTGCCAGCAGCTTAGAGGTCCCCTACGAGCAGTACTTC.

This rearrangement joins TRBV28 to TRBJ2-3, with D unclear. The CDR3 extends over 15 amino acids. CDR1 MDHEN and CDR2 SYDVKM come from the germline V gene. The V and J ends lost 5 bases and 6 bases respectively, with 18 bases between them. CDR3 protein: CASSLLFSAADTQYF. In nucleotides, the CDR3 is TGTGCCAGCAGTCTCCTGTTCTCGGCGGCGGATACGCAGTATTTT.

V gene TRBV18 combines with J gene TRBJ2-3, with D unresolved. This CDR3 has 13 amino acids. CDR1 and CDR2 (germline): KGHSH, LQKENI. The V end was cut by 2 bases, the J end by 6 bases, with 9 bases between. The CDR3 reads CASSPSVADTQYF. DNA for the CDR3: TGTGCCAGCTCACCATCGGTGGCGGATACGCAGTATTTT.

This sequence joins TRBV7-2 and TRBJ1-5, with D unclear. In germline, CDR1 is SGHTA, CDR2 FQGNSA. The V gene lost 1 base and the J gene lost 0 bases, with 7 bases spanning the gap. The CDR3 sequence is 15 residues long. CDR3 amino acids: CASSLGGYSNQPQHF. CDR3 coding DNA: TGTGCCAGCAGCTTAGGGGGTTATAGCAATCAGCCCCAGCATTTT.

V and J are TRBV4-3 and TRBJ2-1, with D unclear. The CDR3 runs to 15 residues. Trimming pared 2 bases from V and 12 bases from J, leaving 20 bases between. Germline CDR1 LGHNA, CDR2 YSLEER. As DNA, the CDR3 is TGCGCCAGCAGCCAATTAACTGTCCGAGCAGCGACGCAGTTCTTC. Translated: CASSQLTVRAATQFF.

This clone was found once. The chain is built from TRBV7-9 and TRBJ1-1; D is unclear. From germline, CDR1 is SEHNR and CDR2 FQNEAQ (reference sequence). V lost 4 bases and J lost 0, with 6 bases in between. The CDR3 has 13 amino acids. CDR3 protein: CASSSSMNTEAFF. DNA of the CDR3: TGTGCCAGCAGCTCCTCGATGAACACTGAAGCTTTCTTT.

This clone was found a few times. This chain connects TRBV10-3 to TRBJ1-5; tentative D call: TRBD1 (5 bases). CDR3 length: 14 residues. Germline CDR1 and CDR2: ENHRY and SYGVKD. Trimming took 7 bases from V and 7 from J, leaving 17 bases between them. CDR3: CAINADTSKQPQHF. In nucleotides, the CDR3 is TGTGCCATCAACGCGGACACATCAAAACAGCCCCAGCATTTT.

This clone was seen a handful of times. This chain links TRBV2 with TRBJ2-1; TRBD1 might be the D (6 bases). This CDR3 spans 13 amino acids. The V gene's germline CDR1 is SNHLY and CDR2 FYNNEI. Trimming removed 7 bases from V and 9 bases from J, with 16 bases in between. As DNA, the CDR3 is TGTGCCAGCACCCAAGAGGACAGCGGTGAGCAGTTCTTC. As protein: CASTQEDSGEQFF.

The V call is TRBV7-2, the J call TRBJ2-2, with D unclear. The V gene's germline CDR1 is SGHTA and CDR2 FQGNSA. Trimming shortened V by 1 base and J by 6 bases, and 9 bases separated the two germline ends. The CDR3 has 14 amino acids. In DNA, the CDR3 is TGTGCCAGCAGCTTAGGTCAGGTGGCCGGGGAGCTGTTTTTT. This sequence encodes CASSLGQVAGELFF.

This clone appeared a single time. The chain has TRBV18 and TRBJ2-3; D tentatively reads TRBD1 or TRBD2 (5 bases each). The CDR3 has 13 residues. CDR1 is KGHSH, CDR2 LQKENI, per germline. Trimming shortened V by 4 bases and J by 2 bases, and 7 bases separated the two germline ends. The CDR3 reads CASSRGNTDTQYF. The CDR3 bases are TGTGCCAGCTCACGGGGGAACACAGATACGCAGTATTTT.

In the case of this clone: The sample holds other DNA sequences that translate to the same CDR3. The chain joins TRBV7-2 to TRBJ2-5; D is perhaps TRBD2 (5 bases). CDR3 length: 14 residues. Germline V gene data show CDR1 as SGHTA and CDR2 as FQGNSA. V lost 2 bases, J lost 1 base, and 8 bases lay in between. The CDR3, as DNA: TGTGCCAGCAGCTTACGAGCGGTCCAAGAGACCCAGTACTTC. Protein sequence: CASSLRAVQETQYF.

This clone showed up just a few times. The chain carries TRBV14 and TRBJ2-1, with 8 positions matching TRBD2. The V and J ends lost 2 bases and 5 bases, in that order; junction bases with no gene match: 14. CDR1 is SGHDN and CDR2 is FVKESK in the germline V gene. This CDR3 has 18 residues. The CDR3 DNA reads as TGTGCCAGCAGCCAACAAACTAGCGGATGGAGGAGGGACAATGAGCAGTTCTTC. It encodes CASSQQTSGWRRDNEQFF.

The CDR3 reads CASSFRDTYGYTF. The CDR3 nucleotides read TGTGCCAGCAGCTTCCGGGACACCTATGGCTACACCTTC. The rearrangement uses TRBV7-2 and TRBJ1-2; perhaps TRBD1 as D (6 bases). CDR1 and CDR2 from the germline V gene are SGHTA and FQGNSA. The V end was cut by 3 bases, the J end by 4 bases, with 9 bases between. The CDR3 runs 13 residues.

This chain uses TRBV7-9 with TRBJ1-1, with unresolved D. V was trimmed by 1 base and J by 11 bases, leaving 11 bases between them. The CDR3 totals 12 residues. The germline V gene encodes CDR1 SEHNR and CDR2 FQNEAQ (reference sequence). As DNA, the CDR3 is TGTGCCAGCAGCTTAGTACGGCCGGGGGCTTTCTTT. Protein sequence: CASSLVRPGAFF. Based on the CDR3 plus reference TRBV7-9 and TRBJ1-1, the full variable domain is DTGVSQNPRHKITKRGQNVTFRCDPISEHNRLYWYRQTLGQGPEFLTYFQNEAQLEKSRLLSDRFSAERPKGSFSTLEIQRTEQGDSAMYLCASSLVRPGAFFGQGTRLTVV.